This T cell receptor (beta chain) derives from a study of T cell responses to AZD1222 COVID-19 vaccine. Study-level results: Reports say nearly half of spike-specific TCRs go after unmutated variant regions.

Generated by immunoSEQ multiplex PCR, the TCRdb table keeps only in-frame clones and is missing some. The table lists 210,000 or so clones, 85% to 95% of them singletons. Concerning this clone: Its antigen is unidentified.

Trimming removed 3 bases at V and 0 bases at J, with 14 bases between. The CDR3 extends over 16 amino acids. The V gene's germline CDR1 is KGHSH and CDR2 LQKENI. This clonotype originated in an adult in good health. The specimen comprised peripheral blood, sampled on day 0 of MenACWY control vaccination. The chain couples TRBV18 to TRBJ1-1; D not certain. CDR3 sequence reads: CASSPRREQLNTEAFF. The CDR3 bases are TGTGCCAGCTCACCCCGGAGGGAACAGTTGAACACTGAAGCTTTCTTT.